Shown below are 20 T cell receptor beta chains from a single sample sequenced in a study of CD8+ T cells in alopecia areata. Reverse transcription of extracted RNA yielded cDNA, which provided the sequencing template. Libraries were prepared by immunoSEQ multiplex PCR; TCRdb keeps only in-frame clonotypes and omits some of them. This table holds roughly 1,700 clones with no singletons; the top ten claim around 43%. What was sequenced was skin. The receptors stem from a C3H/HeJ mouse with alopecia areata. Strain haplotype at MHC: H2-k.

Turning to this clone: The genes and germline here are from mouse. Read coverage stops 4 residues before the CDR3 terminus; the germline J gene supplies the remainder. The V gene is TRBV19, the J gene TRBJ2-2; D perhaps matches TRBD1 (6 bases). Trimming removed 4 bases from V and 1 base from J, with 8 bases in between. The CDR3 is 14 residues long. Germline V CDR1 and CDR2: FNHDT, SITEND (reference sequence). CDR3 in amino acids: CASSYRVNTGQLYF. Partial CDR3 DNA: TGTGCCAGCAGTTACAGGGTAAACACCGGG. Using reference TRBV19 and TRBJ2-2 for the parts outside the CDR3, the full variable domain is GGIITQTPKFLIGQEGQKLTLKCQQNFNHDTMYWYRQDSGKGLRLIYYSITENDLQKGDLSEGYDASREKKSSFSLTVTSAQKNEMAVFLCASSYRVNTGQLYFGEGSKLTVL.

This clone has a count of ten or more. Any gene name here is a mouse gene name. Read coverage stops 4 residues before the CDR3 terminus; the germline J gene supplies the remainder. This chain joins TRBV13-2 and TRBJ2-4, with D tentatively TRBD1 (6 bases). This CDR3 is built from 14 residues. Trimming removed 0 bases at V and 1 base at J, with 6 bases between. Germline assignment: CDR1 NNHNN and CDR2 SYGAGS (reference sequence). The sequenced part of the CDR3 DNA is TGTGCCAGCGGTGATGCAGGGGGTCAAAAC. The encoded protein is CASGDAGGQN. The entire CDR3 is CASGDAGGQNTLYF.

This clone was counted ten times or more. Each gene name is a mouse one. The read is 3 residues too short to cover the CDR3 end, so that end is filled in from the germline J gene. The chain has TRBV1 and TRBJ1-6, with D maybe TRBD1 (5 bases). TRBJ1-6 is an ORF; its function is uncertain. The CDR3 consists of 16 residues. The germline gives CDR1 NSQYPW, CDR2 LRSPGD (reference sequence). V dropped 0 bases and J dropped 5 bases, with 11 bases sitting between them. CDR3 sequence: CTCSADGGGNNSPLYF. The DNA read from the CDR3 is TGCACCTGCAGTGCAGATGGGGGTGGAAATAATTCGCCC.

This clone was counted many times. Genes here carry mouse names. Coverage ceases 4 residues before the CDR3 finishes, and the germline J gene fills in the end. The chain carries TRBV19 and TRBJ2-5, with D possibly being TRBD1 (6 bases). Trimming took off 1 base at V and 3 bases at J, with 9 bases between the two ends. CDR3 size: 14 residues. The V gene's germline CDR1 is FNHDT and CDR2 SITEND (reference sequence). The sequenced part of the CDR3 DNA is TGTGCCAGCAGTATATCGGACAGACAAGAC. It yields the protein CASSISDRQD. The whole CDR3 reads CASSISDRQDTQYF.

A note on this clone: Gene names refer to mouse genes. From the germline J gene comes the end of the CDR3, since the read stops 4 residues before it. The chain couples TRBV2 to TRBJ2-1, with 7 bases fitting TRBD1. The CDR3 totals 15 residues. Germline V gives CDR1 LGHNA, CDR2 YSYQKL. V dropped 0 bases and J dropped 2; count of bases not matched to a gene: 1. The DNA read from the CDR3 is TGTGCCAGCAGCCAAGACGGGACAGACTATGCT. It encodes CASSQDGTDYA. Given in full, the CDR3 is CASSQDGTDYAEQFF.

Concerning this clone itself: The gene names here belong to mouse. The CDR3 extends 4 residues past the end of the read, so its final part is completed from the germline J gene. The chain joins TRBV2 to TRBJ1-1; perhaps TRBD1 as D (6 bases). Germline assignment: CDR1 LGHNA and CDR2 YSYQKL. The CDR3 loop spans 12 amino acids. Trimming removed 4 bases from V and 3 bases from J, with 6 bases in between. The CDR3 sequence: CASSPGDTEVFF. The sequenced part of the CDR3 DNA is TGTGCCAGCAGCCCAGGGGACACA.

By share of the sample, this clone is medium-sized. Gene labels here are mouse ones. The CDR3 goes on 4 residues after the read ends, and that part is filled in from the germline J gene. The sample has other DNA sequences that encode this CDR3 too. The rearrangement uses TRBV19 and TRBJ1-1; possible D gene TRBD1, 5 bases. The CDR3 spans 14 residues. V was pared by 4 bases and J by 0 bases, with 10 bases between. Germline V gene sequence: CDR1 FNHDT, CDR2 SITEND (reference sequence). The CDR3 sequence is CASSLQGANTEVFF. CDR3 bases read: TGTGCCAGCAGTCTCCAGGGAGCAAACACA.

A word on this clone: At one of its ends the junction is not consistent with the germline gene, which may arise from a read error. Gene names are the mouse ones. The CDR3 end is not reached by the read, which stops 4 residues before it; the germline J gene fills it in. The V call is TRBV17, the J call TRBJ2-1, with TRBD2 identical over 7 bases. CDR1 is MNHDT and CDR2 is YYDKIL in the germline V gene. The CDR3 covers 13 residues. The CDR3 loop is CASSMGGYAEQFF. The CDR3 bases that were read are TGTGCCAGCAGTATGGGGGGCTATGCT. Drawing the rest from reference TRBV17 and TRBJ2-1, the complete variable domain is DTTVKQNPRYKLARVGKPVNLICSQTMNHDTMYWYQKKPNQAPKLLLFYYDKILNREADTFEKFQSSRPNNSFCSLYIGSAGLEYSAMYLCASSMGGYAEQFFGPGTRLTVL.

This clone was seen many times. Gene names denote mouse genes. Read sequence stops 4 residues before the CDR3 end, and the germline J gene provides the missing end. V usage is TRBV29 and J usage is TRBJ2-7; 10 positions match TRBD1. The CDR3 consists of 17 residues. Per germline, CDR1 MSHET and CDR2 SYDVDS. V lost 3 bases and J lost 0; bases outside the gene matches: 8. CDR3 sequence: CASSFGTGVRSSYEQYF. Partial CDR3 DNA: TGTGCTAGCAGTTTTGGGACAGGGGTCAGGAGCTCCTAT. The variable domain in full, completed from reference TRBV29 and TRBJ2-7, reads DMKVTQMPRYLIKRMGENVLLECGQDMSHETMYWYRQDPGLGLQLIYISYDVDSNSEGDIPKGYRVSRKKREHFSLILDSAKTNQTSVYFCASSFGTGVRSSYEQYFGPGTRLTVL.

This clone was seen many times. Gene names refer to mouse genes. Sequencing ends 4 residues short of the CDR3 end; the germline J gene provides the rest. The chain joins TRBV14 to TRBJ2-4; 9 nucleotides align to TRBD1. Germline V CDR1 and CDR2: SGHDT, FRDEAV. The CDR3 runs 13 residues. CDR3 DNA, as far as it was read: TGTGCCAGCAGTTTCGGACAGGGGAAC. This gives the protein CASSFGQGN. The whole CDR3 is CASSFGQGNTLYF.

Regarding this clone: The genes are named according to mouse. The missing CDR3 end, 4 residues past where the read stops, is filled in from the germline J gene. This rearrangement joins TRBV13-1 to TRBJ2-1, with TRBD2 matching 12 bases. In germline, CDR1 is NSHNY, CDR2 SYGAGN. Unmatched junction bases numbered 1, after V lost 3 bases and J lost 3 bases. The CDR3 length is 15 residues. The sequenced part of the CDR3 DNA is TGTGCCAGCAGTGGGACTGGGGGGGTCTATGCT. It codes for CASSGTGGVYA. The full CDR3 protein is CASSGTGGVYAEQFF.

This clone came up many times. Gene names are mouse gene names. The read finishes 4 residues shy of the CDR3 end, and the germline J gene is used to complete it. This chain uses TRBV13-3 with TRBJ2-7; 13 nucleotides agree with TRBD2. Germline V CDR1 and CDR2: NNHDY, SYVADS. The CDR3 is 16 residues long. The trim removed 5 bases at V and 0 bases at J, leaving 5 bases unmatched. The CDR3 here is CASSWDWGGSSYEQYF. The covered CDR3 bases are TGTGCCAGCAGCTGGGACTGGGGGGGGAGCTCCTAT.

This clone was seen a handful of times. Mouse germline and gene names are used. The observed sequence ends 4 residues before the CDR3 terminus, with the missing tail filled in from the germline J gene. This chain links TRBV19 with TRBJ2-5; 7 bases are shared with TRBD2. Germline V CDR1 and CDR2: FNHDT, SITEND (reference sequence). The CDR3 runs 13 residues. V was clipped by 4 bases and J by 1 base; unmatched bases: 0. The CDR3 reads CASSLGDQDTQYF. The CDR3 DNA, read in part, is TGTGCCAGCAGTCTGGGGGACCAAGAC.

This clone has more than one count but fewer than ten. The germline and genes are mouse ones. The read terminates 4 residues ahead of where the CDR3 ends, so the germline J gene completes it. The chain combines TRBV13-1 with TRBJ2-5; TRBD2 aligns across 8 bases. In germline, CDR1 is NSHNY, CDR2 SYGAGN. This CDR3 is 14 amino acids long. Trimming cost V 4 bases and J 2 bases; bases outside gene matches: 3. The CDR3 region is CASSPTGGQDTQYF. The sequenced CDR3 bases are TGTGCCAGCAGTCCCACTGGGGGCCAAGAC.

This clone was recorded at least ten times. Mouse names are used for the genes. The read finishes 4 residues shy of the CDR3 end, and the germline J gene is used to complete it. V is TRBV1 and J is TRBJ2-3; 7 bases align to TRBD1. After removal of 4 bases from V and 3 bases from J, the junction contained 7 bases not matched to a gene. Looked up from germline, CDR1 is NSQYPW and CDR2 is LRSPGD (reference sequence). The CDR3 is 15 residues long. The sequenced CDR3 bases are TGCACCTGCAGTGTCCACAGGGGAGGAGCAGAA. It yields the protein CTCSVHRGGAE. The whole CDR3 protein reads CTCSVHRGGAETLYF.

A word on this clone: The genes are named according to mouse. Read coverage stops 4 residues before the CDR3 terminus; the germline J gene supplies the remainder. The V gene is TRBV13-3, the J gene TRBJ2-5; 7 bases map to TRBD1. The CDR3 runs to 13 residues. V dropped 4 bases and J dropped 3; count of bases not matched to a gene: 2. Germline CDR1 reads NNHDY; CDR2 reads SYVADS. CDR3 region: CASSLTGQDTQYF. Incomplete CDR3 DNA: TGTGCCAGCAGTTTGACAGGGCAAGAC.

To note about this clone: Mouse names are used for the genes. The CDR3 end falls 4 residues outside the read, so it is completed with the germline J gene. In the same sample, other DNA sequences code for this CDR3. V usage is TRBV19 and J usage is TRBJ2-2; 7 bases are a match to TRBD2. CDR1 FNHDT and CDR2 SITEND come from the germline V gene (reference sequence). Losses at the gene ends were 2 bases for V and 4 bases for J; bases not matched to a gene: 2. The CDR3 totals 14 residues. Incomplete CDR3 DNA: TGTGCCAGCAGTATGGGGGGGGGCACCGGG. Translated, it gives CASSMGGGTG. The whole CDR3 protein reads CASSMGGGTGQLYF.

Concerning this clone: Germline and genes here are mouse. Coverage ceases 4 residues before the CDR3 finishes, and the germline J gene fills in the end. The chain is built from TRBV13-2 and TRBJ1-1; unclear D gene. This CDR3 contains 12 residues. Trimming shortened V by 5 bases and J by 1 base, and 6 bases separated the two germline ends. Germline CDR1 is NNHNN and CDR2 is SYGAGS (reference sequence). CDR3 bases read: TGTGCCAGCGGGACTCAAAACACA. Its protein is CASGTQNT. The full CDR3 sequence reads CASGTQNTEVFF.

Ten or more counts support this clone. Here the gene names and germline are mouse. The read gets to within 3 residues of the CDR3 end, and the germline J gene fills in the rest. The chain links TRBV29 to TRBJ1-6, with TRBD1 matching over 7 bases. Being an ORF, TRBJ1-6 has a function that is uncertain. CDR1 and CDR2 from the germline V gene are MSHET and SYDVDS. After removal of 5 bases from V and 6 bases from J, the junction contained 4 bases not matched to a gene. The length of the CDR3 is 14 residues. The DNA read from the CDR3 is TGTGCTAGCAGTCCAGGGACAGCTAATTCGCCC. Translating gives CASSPGTANSP. The whole CDR3 region reads CASSPGTANSPLYF.

The table lists this clone with many counts. Germline and genes: mouse. From the germline J gene comes the end of the CDR3, since the read stops 4 residues before it. This chain connects TRBV31 to TRBJ2-3; 12 positions agree with TRBD2. The ends lost 3 bases at V and 2 bases at J; junction bases unmatched: 6. Germline V lookup: CDR1 GKSSPN, CDR2 SITVG. The CDR3 totals 16 residues. The DNA read from the CDR3 is TGTGCCTGGAGCCACTGGGACTGGGGGGCTGCAGAA. Residues: CAWSHWDWGAAE. The full CDR3 is CAWSHWDWGAAETLYF.